The clone carrying this T cell receptor (beta chain) occurred once. Its target is not known. This CDR3 region has 13 residues. Trimming took 6 bases from V and 6 from J; bases not matched to a gene: 1. Germline CDR1 reads MNHEY; CDR2 reads SVGAGI. This sample is part of a study of cytomegalovirus exposure and HLA in healthy donors. Overall study results and limits: In a later analysis, at a false discovery rate of 0.05, about 16,000 TCR beta sequences matched HLA alleles. In a later analysis, V- and J-gene trimming of beta chains associated with a DCLRE1C missense variant, replicated independently. Fewer N-insertions than the roughly 630-donor mean were reportedly shown by an Asian-associated ancestry cluster in a later analysis.

The PCR was carried out with 60 Vbeta primers and 13 Jbeta primers. Here immunoSEQ multiplex PCR was the method, and the copy in TCRdb shows in-frame clones only, minus some. The sample lists about 160,000 clones; nearly 80% were seen once. The TCR sequence derives from a woman in her forties or fifties in good health and CMV-seropositive. Sequences were obtained from PBMCs. This chain links TRBV6-5 with TRBJ2-2, with TRBD1 matching over 10 bases. CDR3 protein: CASRDRGSGELFF. The CDR3 region has the DNA TGTGCCAGCAGGGACAGGGGGTCCGGGGAGCTGTTTTTT.